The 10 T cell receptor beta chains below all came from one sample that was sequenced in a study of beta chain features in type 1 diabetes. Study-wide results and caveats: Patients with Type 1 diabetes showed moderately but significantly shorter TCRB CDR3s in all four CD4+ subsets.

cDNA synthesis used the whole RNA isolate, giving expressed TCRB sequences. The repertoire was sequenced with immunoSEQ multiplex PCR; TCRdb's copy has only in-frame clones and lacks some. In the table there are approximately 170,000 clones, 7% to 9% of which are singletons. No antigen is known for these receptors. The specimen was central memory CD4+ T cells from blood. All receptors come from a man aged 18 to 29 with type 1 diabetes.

The DNA of the CDR3 is TGTGCCAGCAGCTTGGGTCTAGTCAACAATGAGCAGTTCTTC. Protein product: CASSLGLVNNEQFF. The chain employs TRBV5-4 and TRBJ2-1; no reliable D call. This CDR3 is 14 amino acids long. CDR1 is SGHNT and CDR2 is YYREEE in the germline V gene (reference sequence). The V end was cut by 0 bases, the J end by 5 bases, with 9 bases between.

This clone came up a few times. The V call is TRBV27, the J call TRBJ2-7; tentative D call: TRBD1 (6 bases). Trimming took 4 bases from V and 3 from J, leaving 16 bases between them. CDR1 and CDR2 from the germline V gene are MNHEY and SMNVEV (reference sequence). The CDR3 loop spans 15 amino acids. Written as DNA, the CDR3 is TGTGCCAGCAGTTCACAGGACAGCAATCACTACGAGCAGTACTTC. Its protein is CASSSQDSNHYEQYF.

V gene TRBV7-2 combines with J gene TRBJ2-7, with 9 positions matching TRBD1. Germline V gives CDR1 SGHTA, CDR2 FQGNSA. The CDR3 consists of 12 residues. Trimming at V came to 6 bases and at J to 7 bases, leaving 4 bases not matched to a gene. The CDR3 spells CASRQGAEEQYF. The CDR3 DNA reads TGTGCCAGCAGACAGGGGGCGGAGGAGCAGTACTTC.

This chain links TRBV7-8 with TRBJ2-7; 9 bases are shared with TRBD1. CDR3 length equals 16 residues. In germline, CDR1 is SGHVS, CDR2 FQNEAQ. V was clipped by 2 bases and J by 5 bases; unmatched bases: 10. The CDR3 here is CASSLWPGQGTHEQYF. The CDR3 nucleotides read TGTGCCAGCAGCTTATGGCCGGGACAGGGTACCCACGAGCAGTACTTC.

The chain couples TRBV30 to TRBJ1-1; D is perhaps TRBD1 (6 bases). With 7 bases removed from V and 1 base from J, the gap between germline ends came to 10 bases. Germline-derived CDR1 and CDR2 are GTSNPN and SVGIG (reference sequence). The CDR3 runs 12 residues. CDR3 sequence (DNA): TGTGCCTCGACAGGTGAGAACACTGAAGCTTTCTTT. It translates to CASTGENTEAFF.

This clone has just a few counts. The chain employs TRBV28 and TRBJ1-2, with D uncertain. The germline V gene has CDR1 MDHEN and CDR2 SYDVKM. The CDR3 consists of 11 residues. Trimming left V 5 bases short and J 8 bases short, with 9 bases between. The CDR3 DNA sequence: TGTGCCAGCAGTCCCCCTCCCGGCTACACCTTC. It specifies CASSPPPGYTF.

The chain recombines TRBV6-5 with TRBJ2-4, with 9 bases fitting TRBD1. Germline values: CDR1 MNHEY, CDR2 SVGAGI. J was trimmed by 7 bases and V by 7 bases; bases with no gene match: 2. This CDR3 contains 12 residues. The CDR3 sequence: CASTGQGNIQYF. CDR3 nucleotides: TGTGCCAGCACTGGACAGGGGAACATTCAGTACTTC.

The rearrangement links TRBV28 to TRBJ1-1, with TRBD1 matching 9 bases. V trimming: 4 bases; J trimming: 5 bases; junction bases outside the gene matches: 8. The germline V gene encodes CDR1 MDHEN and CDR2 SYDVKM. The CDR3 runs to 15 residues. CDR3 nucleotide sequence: TGTGCCAGCAGTTACCCGGGACAGGGTGGAACTGAAGCTTTCTTT. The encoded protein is CASSYPGQGGTEAFF.

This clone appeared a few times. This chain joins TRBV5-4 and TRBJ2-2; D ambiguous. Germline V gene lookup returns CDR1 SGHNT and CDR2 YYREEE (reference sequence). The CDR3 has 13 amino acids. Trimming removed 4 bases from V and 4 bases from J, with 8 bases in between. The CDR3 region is CASSPPGTGELFF. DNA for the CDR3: TGTGCCAGCAGCCCCCCGGGCACCGGGGAGCTGTTTTTT.

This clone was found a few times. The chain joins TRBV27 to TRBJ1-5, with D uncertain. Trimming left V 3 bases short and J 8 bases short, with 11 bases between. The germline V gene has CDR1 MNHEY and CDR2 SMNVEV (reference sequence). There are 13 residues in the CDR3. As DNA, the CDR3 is TGTGCCAGCAGTTTTTCGCGTAGCGAGCCCCAGCATTTT. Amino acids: CASSFSRSEPQHF.